This T cell receptor beta chain was obtained from a study of neurological immune-mediated disorders. In this sample, this clonotype turned up many times. The antigen is not known. Over 180 million TCR-beta sequences (from 15-18 subjects) were yielded by each sequencing run. TCRdb re-called the 5' RACE reads through MiXCR, storing one row per CDR3 protein. This sample carries 55,000 to 75,000 distinct CDR3 sequences, under 3% of them seen once, and the ten largest clones take approximately 3%. Between the trimmed V and J ends, which lost 2 bases and 5 bases, there was a span of 10 bases. This CDR3 has 13 amino acids. CDR1 is MNHNY, CDR2 SVGAGI, per germline (reference sequence). Study conclusions and caveats: Patients with HTLV-1-associated myelopathy showed the most TCR clonal expansion. Those with multiple sclerosis showed the least, falling below healthy controls.

The sample was PBMCs. The genes are TRBV6-6 and TRBJ2-7, with a possible D match to TRBD2 (6 bases). This sequence was found in a man aged 45-65 years with multiple sclerosis. The DNA of the CDR3 is TGTGCCAGCAGTTACGCTGGGGGGAACGAGCAGTACTTC. Residues: CASSYAGGNEQYF.